This is a list of T cell receptor beta chains from one sample in a study of T cell responses to AZD1222 COVID-19 vaccine. Assay used: immunoSEQ multiplex PCR; TCRdb lists only in-frame clones, some missing. This sample has around 200,000 clones, with 85% to 90% found just once. The sample here was peripheral blood, taken on day 0 of AZD1222 vaccination. The receptors derive from an adult in good health. The CDR3 runs from the conserved cysteine through the conserved F or W. The D gene is left open where the match is weak. Part of the rows lack a size; the others show once, few, many or a class for expanded clones.

J gene: TRBJ2-2
clone size: -
V gene: TRBV6-5
D gene: -
CDR3 DNA: TGTGCCAGCAGGGACCGTTATCCGACCGGGGAGCTGTTTTTT
CDR3 protein: CASRDRYPTGELFF

J gene: TRBJ1-5
clone size: -
V gene: TRBV19
D gene: -
CDR3 DNA: TGTGCCAGTAGTGGGTTAGGGGGGCAGCCCCAGCATTTT
CDR3 protein: CASSGLGGQPQHF

J gene: TRBJ2-7
clone size: -
V gene: TRBV25-1
D gene: -
CDR3 DNA: TGTGCCAGCAGTGGCCAAATCTCCTACGAGCAGTACTTC
CDR3 protein: CASSGQISYEQYF

J gene: TRBJ1-1
clone size: -
V gene: TRBV5-1
D gene: TRBD1
CDR3 DNA: TGCGCCAGCAGCTATTACCGGGACAGGGGGACGAACACTGAAGCTTTCTTT
CDR3 protein: CASSYYRDRGTNTEAFF

J gene: TRBJ1-6
clone size: -
V gene: TRBV27
D gene: -
CDR3 DNA: TGTGCCAGTCAAGGGTTTACCTATAATTCACCCCTCCACTTT
CDR3 protein: CASQGFTYNSPLHF

J gene: TRBJ1-4
clone size: few
V gene: TRBV3-1/TRBV3-2
D gene: -
CDR3 DNA: TGTGCCAGCAGTCCCCGGGGAGGTAATGAAAAACTGTTTTTT
CDR3 protein: CASSPRGGNEKLFF

J gene: TRBJ2-5
clone size: -
V gene: TRBV13
D gene: -
CDR3 DNA: TGTGCCAGCAGCTTAAGGGTACCGGGAAAAGAGACCCAGTACTTC
CDR3 protein: CASSLRVPGKETQYF

J gene: TRBJ2-1
clone size: -
V gene: TRBV29-1
D gene: -
CDR3 DNA: TGCAGCGGGGGGGGCCGTGAGCAGTTCTTC
CDR3 protein: CSGGGREQFF

J gene: TRBJ1-2
clone size: once
V gene: TRBV24-1
D gene: TRBD1
CDR3 DNA: TGTGCCACCAGTGAGCAGGGGGTTGGTGGCTACACCTTC
CDR3 protein: CATSEQGVGGYTF

J gene: TRBJ2-1
clone size: -
V gene: TRBV6-1
D gene: -
CDR3 DNA: TGTGCCAGCAGTGAAGCGCTTCGGGCAGCATGGGGGCAGTTCTTC
CDR3 protein: CASSEALRAAWGQFF

J gene: TRBJ2-1
clone size: -
V gene: TRBV3-1/TRBV3-2
D gene: TRBD2
CDR3 DNA: TGTGCCAGCAGCCAATTCCCATCGACTAGCGGGGGGCTTAGCTCCTACAATGAGCAGTTCTTC
CDR3 protein: CASSQFPSTSGGLSSYNEQFF

J gene: TRBJ2-3
clone size: -
V gene: TRBV5-1
D gene: TRBD1
CDR3 DNA: TGCGCCAGCAGCTACCTAGTACTAGGGGGCGCCGAAGATACGCAGTATTTT
CDR3 protein: CASSYLVLGGAEDTQYF

J gene: TRBJ2-1
clone size: -
V gene: TRBV7-6
D gene: TRBD2
CDR3 DNA: TGTGCCAGCAGCTTAGCGCAACTAGCGGGGGGTGGTGAGCAGTTCTTC
CDR3 protein: CASSLAQLAGGGEQFF

J gene: TRBJ2-7
clone size: -
V gene: TRBV5-1
D gene: -
CDR3 DNA: TGCGCCAGCAGCTGGAGGGGGGGACCCCCCGGCGAGCAGTACTTC
CDR3 protein: CASSWRGGPPGEQYF

J gene: TRBJ1-1
clone size: -
V gene: TRBV9
D gene: -
CDR3 DNA: TGTGCCAGCAGCGTATTTGGAGGGCCCAACACTGAAGCTTTCTTT
CDR3 protein: CASSVFGGPNTEAFF

J gene: TRBJ2-2
clone size: -
V gene: TRBV4-2
D gene: -
CDR3 DNA: TGTGCCAGCAGCCAAGATAGGATGGGACTTTACACCGGGGAGCTGTTTTTT
CDR3 protein: CASSQDRMGLYTGELFF

J gene: TRBJ1-2
clone size: once
V gene: TRBV24-1
D gene: -
CDR3 DNA: TGTGCCACCAGTGAAGGGTGGACCCTCTATGGCTACACCTTC
CDR3 protein: CATSEGWTLYGYTF

J gene: TRBJ1-4
clone size: -
V gene: TRBV27
D gene: -
CDR3 DNA: TGTGCCAGCAGTTTAAACCCCAGGGGTGGATTTGAAAAACTGTTTTTT
CDR3 protein: CASSLNPRGGFEKLFF

J gene: TRBJ1-2
clone size: -
V gene: TRBV9
D gene: -
CDR3 DNA: TGTGCCAGCAGCGTAGAGGTGATTCAGGTCAAGCGTAGAGGTGATTCGCTTAACTATGGCTACACCTTC
CDR3 protein: CASSVEVIQVKRRGDSLNYGYTF

J gene: TRBJ2-1
clone size: once
V gene: TRBV4-1
D gene: -
CDR3 DNA: TGCGCCAGCAGCCAAGACCCGACCGGGCCGGGATCCTACAATGAGCAGTTCTTC
CDR3 protein: CASSQDPTGPGSYNEQFF

J gene: TRBJ1-1
clone size: -
V gene: TRBV10-3
D gene: TRBD1
CDR3 DNA: TGTGCCATCAGTGAGAGGGGACAGACGGAGGCTGAAGCTTTCTTT
CDR3 protein: CAISERGQTEAEAFF

J gene: TRBJ1-3
clone size: -
V gene: TRBV29-1
D gene: -
CDR3 DNA: TGCAGCGTTGAATGGGGGAAAGACTCTGGAAACACCATATATTTT
CDR3 protein: CSVEWGKDSGNTIYF

J gene: TRBJ2-7
clone size: -
V gene: TRBV5-4
D gene: -
CDR3 DNA: TGTGCCAGCAGCCCTCGCCTCCGCTCCTACGAGCAGTACTTC
CDR3 protein: CASSPRLRSYEQYF

J gene: TRBJ1-5
clone size: -
V gene: TRBV21-1
D gene: -
CDR3 DNA: TGTGCCAGCAGCCGACGGACAGGGCCGAGCCCCAATCAGCCCCAGCATTTT
CDR3 protein: CASSRRTGPSPNQPQHF